This T cell receptor (beta chain) was profiled in a study of T cells and copy number aberrations in small-cell lung cancer. Overall study findings and caveats: Versus adjacent lung, tumor T-cell richness and clonality were lower; density nonsignificantly.

Patients with resected limited-stage small-cell lung cancer, operated 2008 to 2020. Donors were all either smokers or heavy second-hand smokers. Normal lung samples lay at least 2 cm from the tumor margin. As to this clone: The target antigen is unknown.

The CDR3 totals 15 residues. Trimming pared 4 bases from V and 2 bases from J, leaving 14 bases between. The germline V gene has CDR1 SNHLY and CDR2 FYNNEI. The data were produced by immunoSEQ multiplex PCR, yet TCRdb's version contains in-frame clones alone and is incomplete. The data contain about 2,600 clones, approximately 86% of them singletons. The chain recombines TRBV2 with TRBJ2-5, with unresolved D. Sample: normal tissue next to the tumor. This TCR came from a man between 65 and 85 years old with small cell lung cancer. This CDR3 reads CASSAVPAGQETQYF. CDR3 DNA: TGTGCCAGCAGTGCAGTGCCAGCCGGTCAAGAGACCCAGTACTTC.